This T cell receptor beta chain stems from a study of Ad26.COV2.S vaccination and SARS-CoV-2 variants. The study, taken as a whole, reports: It was reported that spike-specific CD8+ and CD4+ T cell responses were substantially broad after vaccination.

The treatment denotes: around 19 received Ad26.COV2.S at low or high dose, single or two shots; about 5 received placebo; per-sample allocation not given. Sampling was performed 63 days after the first vaccine or placebo injection. The CDR3 has 13 amino acids. The V end lost 4 bases, the J end lost 5 bases, and 12 bases lay between the germline ends. The germline gives CDR1 SGHNT, CDR2 YYREEE (reference sequence). On this clone: No antigen is known for it.

Profiling relied on immunoSEQ multiplex PCR, and the TCRdb table lists in-frame clones only, not all of them. In the table there are some 320,000 clones, about 86% of which are singletons. The TCR was taken from a person aged 18-60 years who received the Ad26.COV2.S COVID-19 vaccine or a placebo. Material: peripheral blood, obtained in a trial of Ad26.COV2.S vaccine versus placebo. The V gene is TRBV5-4, the J gene TRBJ1-1, with unresolved D. The CDR3 DNA sequence: TGTGCCAGCAGCCCTTATTCGAGGACTGAAGCTTTCTTT. The encoded protein is CASSPYSRTEAFF.